The source of this TCR beta chain is a study of blood T cells in healthy people across ages. Study information: Capture by template switching was about one barcoded beta molecule per two T cells. Findings of the study overall: In the absence of known donor CMV status, changes in expanded clonotypes were possibly confounded. Measured against age, TCR beta diversity per million T cells decreased in a roughly linear manner.

Details on this clonotype: Its matching antigen is unknown.

Together with a sample-barcoded 5' primer, a J-beta primer mix was included in a second PCR lasting about 7 to 12 cycles. TCRdb itself ran the 5' RACE reads through MiXCR, one entry per CDR3 protein. The table lists roughly 1.9 million distinct CDR3 sequences, around 42% of them singletons. Drawing of peripheral blood yielded roughly 9.8 milliliters from each donor. Sequenced material: blood. This clonotype was obtained from a human donor in good health.

The CDR3 DNA reads TGTGCCAGCAGTTACTTCCCGACTAGCGCTTTCACAGATACGCAGTATTTT. Translated, it gives CASSYFPTSAFTDTQYF. The V gene is TRBV6-6, the J gene TRBJ2-3; 8 bases align to TRBD2. CDR1 is MNHNY, CDR2 SVGAGI, per germline (reference sequence). The J segment lost 2 bases and the V segment lost 1 base, leaving 8 bases of the junction unmatched. The CDR3 runs 17 residues.